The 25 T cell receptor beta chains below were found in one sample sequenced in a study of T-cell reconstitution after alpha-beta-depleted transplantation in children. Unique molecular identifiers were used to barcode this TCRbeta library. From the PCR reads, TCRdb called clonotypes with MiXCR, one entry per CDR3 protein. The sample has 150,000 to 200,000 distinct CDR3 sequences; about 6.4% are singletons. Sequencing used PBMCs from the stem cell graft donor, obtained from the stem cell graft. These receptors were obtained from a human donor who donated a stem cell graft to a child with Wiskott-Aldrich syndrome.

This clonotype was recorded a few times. DNA of the CDR3: TGTGCCAGCAGTGGCGGACAGGGAAAGGGATATGGCTACACCTTC. Translating it yields CASSGGQGKGYGYTF. J is TRBJ1-2 and V is TRBV28; TRBD1 agrees at 8 bases. The CDR3 has 15 residues. The V gene's germline CDR1 is MDHEN and CDR2 SYDVKM. V shed 5 bases, J shed 5 bases, and the junction held 10 bases outside the gene matches.

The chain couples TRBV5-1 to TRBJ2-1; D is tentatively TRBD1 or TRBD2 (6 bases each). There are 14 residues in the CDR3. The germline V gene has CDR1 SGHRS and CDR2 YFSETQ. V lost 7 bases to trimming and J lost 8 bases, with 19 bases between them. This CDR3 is CASSQGRQRHEQFF. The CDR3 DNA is TGCGCCAGCTCCCAGGGGAGGCAGAGGCATGAGCAGTTCTTC.

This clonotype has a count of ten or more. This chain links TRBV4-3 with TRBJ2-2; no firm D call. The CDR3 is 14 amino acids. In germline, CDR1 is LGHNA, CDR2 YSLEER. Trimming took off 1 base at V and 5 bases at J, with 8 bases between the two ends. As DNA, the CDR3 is TGCGCCAGCAGCCAAGTTTTCCAGACCGGGGAGCTGTTTTTT. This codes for CASSQVFQTGELFF.

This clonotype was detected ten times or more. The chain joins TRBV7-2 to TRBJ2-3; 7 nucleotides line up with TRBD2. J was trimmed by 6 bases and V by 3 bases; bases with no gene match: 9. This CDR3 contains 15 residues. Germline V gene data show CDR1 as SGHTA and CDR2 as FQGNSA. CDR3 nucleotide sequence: TGTGCCAGCAGCTTGCCCGGGACTACCGCGGATACGCAGTATTTT. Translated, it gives CASSLPGTTADTQYF.

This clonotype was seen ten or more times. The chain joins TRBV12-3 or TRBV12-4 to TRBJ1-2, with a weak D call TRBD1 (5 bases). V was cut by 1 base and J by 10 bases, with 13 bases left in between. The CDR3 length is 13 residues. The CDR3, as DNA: TGTGCCAGCAGTTTAGGTTCCAGGGTTGACTACACCTTC. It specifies CASSLGSRVDYTF.

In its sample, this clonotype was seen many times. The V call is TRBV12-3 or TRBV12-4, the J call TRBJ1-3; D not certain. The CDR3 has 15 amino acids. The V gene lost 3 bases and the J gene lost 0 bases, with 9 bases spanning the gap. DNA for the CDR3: TGTGCCAGCAGTTTCTCAGGATTCTCTGGAAACACCATATATTTT. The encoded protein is CASSFSGFSGNTIYF.

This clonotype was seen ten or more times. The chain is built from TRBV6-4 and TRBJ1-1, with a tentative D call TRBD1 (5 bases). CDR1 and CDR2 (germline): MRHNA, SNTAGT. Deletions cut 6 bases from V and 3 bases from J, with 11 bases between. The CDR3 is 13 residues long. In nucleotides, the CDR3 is TGTGCCAGCAGGCTCGACAGTTACACTGAAGCTTTCTTT. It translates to CASRLDSYTEAFF.

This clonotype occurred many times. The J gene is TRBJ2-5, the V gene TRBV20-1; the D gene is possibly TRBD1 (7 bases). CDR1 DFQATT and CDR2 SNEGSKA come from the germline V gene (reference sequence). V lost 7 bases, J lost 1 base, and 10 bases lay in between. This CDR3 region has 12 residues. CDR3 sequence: CSVQGGQETQYF. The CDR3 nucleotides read TGCAGTGTCCAGGGGGGCCAAGAGACCCAGTACTTC.

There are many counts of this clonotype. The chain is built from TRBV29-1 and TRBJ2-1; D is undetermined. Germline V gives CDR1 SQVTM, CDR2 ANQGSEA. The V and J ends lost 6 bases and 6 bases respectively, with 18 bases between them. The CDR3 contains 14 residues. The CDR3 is CSVPAEGFGNEQFF. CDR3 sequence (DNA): TGCAGCGTCCCCGCCGAAGGGTTCGGCAATGAGCAGTTCTTC.

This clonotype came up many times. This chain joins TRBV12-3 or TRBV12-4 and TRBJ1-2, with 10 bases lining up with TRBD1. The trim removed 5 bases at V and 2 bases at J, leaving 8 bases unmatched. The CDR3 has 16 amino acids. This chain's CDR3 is CASSPTDRGYNYGYTF. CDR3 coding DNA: TGTGCCAGCAGTCCGACGGACAGGGGGTACAACTATGGCTACACCTTC.

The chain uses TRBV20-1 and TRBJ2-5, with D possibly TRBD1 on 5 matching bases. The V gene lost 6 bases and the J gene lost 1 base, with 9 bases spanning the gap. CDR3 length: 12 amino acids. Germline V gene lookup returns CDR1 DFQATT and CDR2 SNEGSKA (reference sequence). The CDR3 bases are TGCAGTGCAGGGGCTACCCAAGAGACCCAGTACTTC. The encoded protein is CSAGATQETQYF.

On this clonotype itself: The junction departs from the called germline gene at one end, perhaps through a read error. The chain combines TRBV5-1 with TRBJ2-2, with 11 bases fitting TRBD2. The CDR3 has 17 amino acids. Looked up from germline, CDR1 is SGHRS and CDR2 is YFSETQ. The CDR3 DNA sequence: TGCGCCAGCAGCTCCCAATTACTAGCGGGGGACACCCGGGAGCTGTTTTTT. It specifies CASSSQLLAGDTRELFF.

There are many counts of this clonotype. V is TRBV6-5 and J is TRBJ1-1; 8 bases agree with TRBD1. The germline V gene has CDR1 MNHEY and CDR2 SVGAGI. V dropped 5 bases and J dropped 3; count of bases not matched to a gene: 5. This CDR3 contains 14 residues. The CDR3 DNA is TGTGCCAGCAGTCACAGGGGGGGACACACTGAAGCTTTCTTT. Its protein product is CASSHRGGHTEAFF.

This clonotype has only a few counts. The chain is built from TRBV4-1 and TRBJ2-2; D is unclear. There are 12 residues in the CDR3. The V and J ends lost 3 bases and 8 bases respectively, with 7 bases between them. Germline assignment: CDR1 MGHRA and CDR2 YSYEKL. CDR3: CASSHTFGELFF. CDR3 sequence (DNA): TGCGCCAGCAGCCATACTTTTGGGGAGCTGTTTTTT.

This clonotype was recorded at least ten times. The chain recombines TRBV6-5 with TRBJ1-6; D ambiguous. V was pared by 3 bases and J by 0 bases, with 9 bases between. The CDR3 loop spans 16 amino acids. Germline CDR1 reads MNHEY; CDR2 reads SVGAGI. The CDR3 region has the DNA TGTGCCAGCAGTTATAGGACCATCTCCTATAATTCACCCCTCCACTTT. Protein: CASSYRTISYNSPLHF.

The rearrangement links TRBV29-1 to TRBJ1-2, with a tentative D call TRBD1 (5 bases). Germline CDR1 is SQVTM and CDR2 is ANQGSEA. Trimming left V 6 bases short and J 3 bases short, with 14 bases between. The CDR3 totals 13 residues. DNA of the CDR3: TGCAGCGTCGACAGACAAACGGACTATGGCTACACCTTC. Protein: CSVDRQTDYGYTF.

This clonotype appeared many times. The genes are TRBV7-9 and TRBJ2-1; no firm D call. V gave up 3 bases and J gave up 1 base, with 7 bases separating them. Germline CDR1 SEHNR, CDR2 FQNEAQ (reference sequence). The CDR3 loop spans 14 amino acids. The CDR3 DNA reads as TGTGCCAGCAGCTTCCCCGGGTCCTACAATGAGCAGTTCTTC. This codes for CASSFPGSYNEQFF.

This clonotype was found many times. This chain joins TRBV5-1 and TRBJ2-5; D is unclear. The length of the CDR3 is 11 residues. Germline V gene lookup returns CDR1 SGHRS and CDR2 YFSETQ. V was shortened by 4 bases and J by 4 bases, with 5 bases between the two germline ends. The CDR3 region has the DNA TGCGCCAGCAGCAAATCAGAGACCCAGTACTTC. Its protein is CASSKSETQYF.

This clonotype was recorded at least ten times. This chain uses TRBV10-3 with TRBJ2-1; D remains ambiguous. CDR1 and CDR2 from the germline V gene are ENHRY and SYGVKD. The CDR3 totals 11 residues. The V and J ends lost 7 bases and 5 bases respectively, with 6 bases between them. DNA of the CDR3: TGTGCCATCACGGGCCACAATGAGCAGTTCTTC. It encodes CAITGHNEQFF.

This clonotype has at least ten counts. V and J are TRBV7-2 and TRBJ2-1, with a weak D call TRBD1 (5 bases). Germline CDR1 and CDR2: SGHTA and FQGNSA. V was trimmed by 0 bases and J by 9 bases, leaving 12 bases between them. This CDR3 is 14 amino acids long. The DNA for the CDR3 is TGTGCCAGCAGCTTAGCCACAGCAAGGGGTGAGCAGTTCTTC. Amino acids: CASSLATARGEQFF.

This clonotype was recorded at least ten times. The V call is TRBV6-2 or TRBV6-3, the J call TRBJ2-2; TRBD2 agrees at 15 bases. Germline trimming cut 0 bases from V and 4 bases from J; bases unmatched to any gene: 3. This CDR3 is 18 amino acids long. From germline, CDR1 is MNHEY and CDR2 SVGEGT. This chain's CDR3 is CASSYSWTSGRGTGELFF. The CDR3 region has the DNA TGTGCCAGCAGTTACTCCTGGACTAGCGGGAGGGGCACCGGGGAGCTGTTTTTT.

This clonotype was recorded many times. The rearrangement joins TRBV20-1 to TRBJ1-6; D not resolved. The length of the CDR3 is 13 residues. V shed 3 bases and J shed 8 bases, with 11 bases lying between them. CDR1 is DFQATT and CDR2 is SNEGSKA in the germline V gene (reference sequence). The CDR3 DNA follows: TGCAGTGCTAGGCTCAGCGGGCATTCACCCCTCCACTTT. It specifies CSARLSGHSPLHF.

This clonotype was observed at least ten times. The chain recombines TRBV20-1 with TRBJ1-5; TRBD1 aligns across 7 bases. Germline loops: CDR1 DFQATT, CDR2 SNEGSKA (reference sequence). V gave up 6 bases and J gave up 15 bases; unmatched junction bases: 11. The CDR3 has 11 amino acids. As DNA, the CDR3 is TGCAGTGCAGAGAGGGACAGAATACGGCATTTT. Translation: CSAERDRIRHF.

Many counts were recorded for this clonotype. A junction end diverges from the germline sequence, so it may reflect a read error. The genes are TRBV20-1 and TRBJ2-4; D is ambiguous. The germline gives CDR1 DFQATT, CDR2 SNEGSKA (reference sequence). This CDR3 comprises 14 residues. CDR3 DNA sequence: TGCAGTGCTCGAGAAAGAGGTGTGAGGAACATTCAGTACTTC. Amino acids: CSARERGVRNIQYF.

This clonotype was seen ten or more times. This chain's CDR3 is CASSQAEGLLNTEAFF. CDR3 DNA: TGTGCCAGCAGCCAGGCCGAGGGGCTCCTGAACACTGAAGCTTTCTTT. V and J are TRBV7-8 and TRBJ1-1, with D perhaps TRBD1 (5 bases). The CDR3 is 16 amino acids. Germline-derived CDR1 and CDR2 are SGHVS and FQNEAQ. The V end lost 5 bases, the J end lost 0 bases, and 16 bases lay between the germline ends.